The 26 T cell receptor beta chains in this list originate from one sample, sequenced in a study of technical replicates of blood from several donors. Data came from immunoSEQ multiplex PCR; TCRdb stores just in-frame clones and leaves some out. The sample has around 90,000 clones, approximately 94% seen once. The sequenced material came from T cells isolated from PBMCs. The receptors originated from a human donor in good health.

This sequence joins TRBV27 and TRBJ2-7; a possible D gene is TRBD2 (6 bases). Germline V gene lookup returns CDR1 MNHEY and CDR2 SMNVEV (reference sequence). The CDR3 runs 12 residues. The V end lost 4 bases, the J end lost 7 bases, and 11 bases lay between the germline ends. The CDR3 DNA is TGTGCCAGCAGTTCTGCAGGGACTGAGCAGTACTTC. Translating it yields CASSSAGTEQYF.

V gene TRBV29-1 combines with J gene TRBJ2-5, with 8 bases aligning to TRBD1. The junction had 3 bases not matched to a gene; V was cut back by 1 base and J by 2 bases. Germline-derived CDR1 and CDR2 are SQVTM and ANQGSEA. CDR3 size: 14 residues. CDR3 nucleotides: TGCAGCGTTGAAGGGACAGGGCATCAAGAGACCCAGTACTTC. Protein sequence: CSVEGTGHQETQYF.

The count of this clone is one. The rearrangement uses TRBV19 and TRBJ2-7; D is perhaps TRBD1 (6 bases). Germline V gene lookup returns CDR1 LNHDA and CDR2 SQIVND (reference sequence). This CDR3 contains 14 residues. V was trimmed by 5 bases and J by 4 bases, leaving 15 bases between them. The CDR3 loop reads CASSARDTFYEQYF. CDR3 nucleotide sequence: TGTGCCAGTAGTGCCCGGGACACTTTTTACGAGCAGTACTTC. Combining the CDR3 with reference TRBV19 and TRBJ2-7 gives the whole variable domain DGGITQSPKYLFRKEGQNVTLSCEQNLNHDAMYWYRQDPGQGLRLIYYSQIVNDFQKGDIAEGYSVSREKKESFPLTVTSAQKNPTAFYLCASSARDTFYEQYFGPGTRLTVT.

The rearrangement uses TRBV19 and TRBJ2-7, with TRBD2 as a possible D gene (5 bases). CDR1 is LNHDA, CDR2 SQIVND, per germline (reference sequence). The CDR3 length is 13 residues. Trimming removed 3 bases from V and 6 bases from J, with 12 bases in between. The CDR3 sequence: CASSIEGLGEQYF. In DNA form, the CDR3 reads TGTGCCAGTAGTATTGAGGGATTGGGCGAGCAGTACTTC.

The J gene is TRBJ2-2, the V gene TRBV29-1, with 8 bases lining up with TRBD1. Germline V CDR1 and CDR2: SQVTM, ANQGSEA. V was clipped by 6 bases and J by 3 bases; unmatched bases: 12. This CDR3 is 16 amino acids long. CDR3 DNA sequence: TGCAGCGTCTCCCTTTCTTACAGGGGGGACACCGGGGAGCTGTTTTTT. This sequence encodes CSVSLSYRGDTGELFF.

This clone was seen once. V usage is TRBV19 and J usage is TRBJ2-1, with TRBD2 identical over 11 bases. The V gene end was trimmed by 3 bases and the J gene end by 9 bases; junction bases not matched to a gene: 1. Germline loops: CDR1 LNHDA, CDR2 SQIVND (reference sequence). CDR3 length: 13 amino acids. The CDR3 loop is CASSILAGGEQFF. The CDR3 DNA is TGTGCCAGTAGTATCCTAGCGGGAGGTGAGCAGTTCTTC. Complete variable domain (other parts from reference TRBV19 and TRBJ2-1): DGGITQSPKYLFRKEGQNVTLSCEQNLNHDAMYWYRQDPGQGLRLIYYSQIVNDFQKGDIAEGYSVSREKKESFPLTVTSAQKNPTAFYLCASSILAGGEQFFGPGTRLTVL.

The CDR3 sequence: CATSRQGQETQYF. DNA of the CDR3: TGTGCCACCAGCAGACAGGGCCAAGAGACCCAGTACTTC. The chain couples TRBV15 to TRBJ2-5; D may be TRBD1 (5 bases). Germline assignment: CDR1 LNHNV and CDR2 YYDKDF (reference sequence). The CDR3 runs 13 residues. V was pared by 2 bases and J by 1 base, with 5 bases between. The variable domain in full, completed from reference TRBV15 and TRBJ2-5, reads DAMVIQNPRYQVTQFGKPVTLSCSQTLNHNVMYWYQQKSSQAPKLLFHYYDKDFNNEADTPDNFQSRRPNTSFCFLDIRSPGLGDTAMYLCATSRQGQETQYFGPGTRLLVL.

With respect to this clone: Germline is not matched at one junction end, which may reflect a read error. The rearrangement uses TRBV28 and TRBJ2-7, with D possibly being TRBD1 (5 bases). Germline V gene sequence: CDR1 MDHEN, CDR2 SYDVKM. The CDR3 sequence is 13 residues long. The CDR3 DNA sequence: TGTGCCAGCAGGGCTCAGGGATCCTCCGAGCAGTACTTC. This codes for CASRAQGSSEQYF.

The chain recombines TRBV5-8 with TRBJ1-2, with 10 bases matching TRBD1. The CDR3 covers 14 residues. V lost 7 bases and J lost 7; bases outside the gene matches: 10. Per the germline V gene, CDR1 is SGHTS and CDR2 is YDEGEE. This chain's CDR3 is CASAYTGTGVGYTF. CDR3 bases: TGTGCCAGCGCGTACACCGGGACAGGGGTTGGCTACACCTTC.

CDR3 bases: TGTGCCTGGCGGGGAGATACGCAGTATTTT. This encodes CAWRGDTQYF. The chain employs TRBV30 and TRBJ2-3; D might be TRBD2 (5 bases). This CDR3 has 10 amino acids. Germline values: CDR1 GTSNPN, CDR2 SVGIG (reference sequence). V shed 5 bases and J shed 5 bases, with 5 bases lying between them.

This sequence joins TRBV14 and TRBJ2-1; TRBD2 aligns across 7 bases. V shed 0 bases and J 0 bases; nucleotides not matched to a gene: 11. Germline assignment: CDR1 SGHDN and CDR2 FVKESK. This CDR3 contains 19 residues. The CDR3 sequence: CASSQDGVVGGSSYNEQFF. CDR3 nucleotide sequence: TGTGCCAGCAGCCAAGATGGCGTAGTGGGAGGGAGCTCCTACAATGAGCAGTTCTTC.

The V gene is TRBV4-1, the J gene TRBJ2-7, with TRBD1 as a possible D gene (5 bases). Trimming stripped 6 bases from V and 1 base from J, with 22 bases between. Germline V gives CDR1 MGHRA, CDR2 YSYEKL. CDR3 length: 17 residues. DNA of the CDR3: TGCGCCAGCAGGGAAAGGTCGTCCGGGCAGGGTTCCTACGAGCAGTACTTC. Residues: CASRERSSGQGSYEQYF.

This chain uses TRBV29-1 with TRBJ2-3; D possibly corresponds to TRBD2 (6 bases). Trimming pared 4 bases from V and 1 base from J, leaving 9 bases between. Germline values: CDR1 SQVTM, CDR2 ANQGSEA. The CDR3 consists of 13 residues. Written as DNA, the CDR3 is TGCAGCGTTGGGTGGGGGGGCACAGATACGCAGTATTTT. Protein sequence: CSVGWGGTDTQYF.

The V call is TRBV7-3, the J call TRBJ2-1; no clear D. The germline gives CDR1 SGHTA, CDR2 FQGTGA. V was shortened by 2 bases and J by 2 bases, with 7 bases between the two germline ends. The CDR3 has 14 residues. Here the CDR3 DNA reads TGTGCCAGCAGCTTAGGGCCGCCCTACAATGAGCAGTTCTTC. Protein product: CASSLGPPYNEQFF.

The chain recombines TRBV6-5 with TRBJ2-7; TRBD2 matches at 7 bases. J was trimmed by 5 bases and V by 1 base; bases with no gene match: 8. The CDR3 contains 15 residues. Germline-derived CDR1 and CDR2 are MNHEY and SVGAGI. The CDR3 here is CASSYFLGREHEQYF. DNA for the CDR3: TGTGCCAGCAGTTACTTCCTCGGGCGGGAGCACGAGCAGTACTTC.

The chain employs TRBV18 and TRBJ1-2; 10 bases match TRBD1. The CDR3 has 14 residues. The V gene's germline CDR1 is KGHSH and CDR2 LQKENI. J gave up 4 bases and V 3 bases, and 2 bases lay outside the gene matches. As DNA, the CDR3 is TGTGCCAGCTCACCGACAGGGGGCGGCTATGGCTACACCTTC. Translation: CASSPTGGGYGYTF.

This rearrangement joins TRBV6-1 to TRBJ2-1; 7 bases are shared with TRBD1. Germline CDR1 is MNHNS and CDR2 is SASEGT. V lost 5 bases, J lost 2 bases, and 3 bases stayed unmatched. The CDR3 has 14 amino acids. CDR3 sequence (DNA): TGTGCCAGCAGTAGTCAGGGGGCCTACAATGAGCAGTTCTTC. This gives the protein CASSSQGAYNEQFF.

The chain uses TRBV2 and TRBJ1-5; 7 nucleotides match TRBD1. CDR1 and CDR2 (germline): SNHLY, FYNNEI. The CDR3 totals 15 residues. The trim removed 6 bases at V and 0 bases at J, leaving 5 bases unmatched. CDR3 in amino acids: CASRGTDSSNQPQHF. The CDR3, as DNA: TGTGCCAGCAGGGGGACAGATTCTAGCAATCAGCCCCAGCATTTT.

CDR3 in DNA: TGTGCCAGCAGGGGCTCAGGGGTTTCGGGGGAGCAGTACTTC. Protein sequence: CASRGSGVSGEQYF. This rearrangement joins TRBV7-9 to TRBJ2-7, with D perhaps matching TRBD1 (6 bases). Trimming shortened V by 6 bases and J by 7 bases, and 19 bases separated the two germline ends. Germline V gene data show CDR1 as SEHNR and CDR2 as FQNEAQ (reference sequence). This CDR3 is 14 amino acids long.

The rearrangement links TRBV2 to TRBJ1-1; TRBD1 matches at 8 bases. Germline V gene data show CDR1 as SNHLY and CDR2 as FYNNEI. The CDR3 is made up of 15 amino acids. J was trimmed by 4 bases and V by 4 bases; bases with no gene match: 8. The CDR3 sequence is CASSVKDREGTEAFF. Here the CDR3 DNA reads TGTGCCAGCAGTGTAAAGGACAGGGAGGGCACTGAAGCTTTCTTT.

The chain has TRBV5-6 and TRBJ2-6; D remains ambiguous. The CDR3 is made up of 15 amino acids. Germline V gene data show CDR1 as SGHDT and CDR2 as YYEEEE. V was trimmed by 3 bases and J by 2 bases, leaving 9 bases between them. The CDR3 DNA reads TGTGCCAGCAGCTCGCCTCGGGCTGGGGCCAACGTCCTGACTTTC. This encodes CASSSPRAGANVLTF.

CDR3 sequence reads: CASSASSGRVHTQYF. The DNA for the CDR3 is TGTGCCAGCAGTGCCTCTAGCGGGAGGGTTCATACGCAGTATTTT. V is TRBV2 and J is TRBJ2-3, with 12 bases identical to TRBD2. CDR3 size: 15 residues. The V gene's germline CDR1 is SNHLY and CDR2 FYNNEI. The J segment lost 7 bases and the V segment lost 4 bases, leaving 6 bases of the junction unmatched.

This chain uses TRBV9 with TRBJ2-7; no clear D. Per the germline V gene, CDR1 is SGDLS and CDR2 is YYNGEE. Deletions cut 0 bases from V and 2 bases from J, with 9 bases between. The CDR3 is 14 residues long. The CDR3 DNA is TGTGCCAGCAGCGTAGGAGGCGAAACCTACGAGCAGTACTTC. Its translation: CASSVGGETYEQYF.

This clone was detected only once. The V and J genes are TRBV27 and TRBJ1-1; a possible D gene is TRBD1 (5 bases). The V end lost 7 bases, the J end lost 5 bases, and 17 bases lay between the germline ends. Germline lookup yields CDR1 MNHEY and CDR2 SMNVEV (reference sequence). The CDR3 is 14 amino acids. CDR3 DNA: TGTGCCAGCATCCTCGGGGGTTACGAAACTGAAGCTTTCTTT. Its protein product is CASILGGYETEAFF.

This chain connects TRBV7-2 to TRBJ1-2, with D possibly being TRBD1 (6 bases). CDR3 length: 14 amino acids. V shed 7 bases and J shed 5 bases, with 17 bases lying between them. Germline V gene sequence: CDR1 SGHTA, CDR2 FQGNSA. In nucleotides, the CDR3 is TGTGCCAGCAATTTCGACAGGCTACTTTATGGCTACACCTTC. Protein product: CASNFDRLLYGYTF.

V gene TRBV9 combines with J gene TRBJ2-7; D might be TRBD1 (6 bases). The CDR3 is 13 amino acids. With 2 bases removed from V and 3 bases from J, the gap between germline ends came to 9 bases. Germline-derived CDR1 and CDR2 are SGDLS and YYNGEE. The CDR3 loop is CASSVGQHYEQYF. DNA of the CDR3: TGTGCCAGCAGCGTCGGACAGCACTACGAGCAGTACTTC.